Each of the 15 T cell receptor beta chains below was sequenced from the same sample in a study of CDR3 diversity in severe acne. TCRdb called the PCR reads again in MiXCR, with one record for every CDR3 protein. The table records 85,000 to 120,000 distinct CDR3 sequences, approximately 47% of them present only once. The sequencing sample was made of blood. These receptors came from a male donor with acne.

The V and J genes are TRBV25-1 and TRBJ2-5, with TRBD2 identical over 11 bases. The J segment lost 3 bases and the V segment lost 6 bases, leaving 15 bases of the junction unmatched. Per germline, CDR1 MGHDK and CDR2 SYGVNS. The CDR3 is 18 amino acids. CDR3 coding DNA: TGTGCCAGCAGCTGCGTCCCCAGCACTAGCGGGAGAAAAGAGACCCAGTACTTC. Protein product: CASSCVPSTSGRKETQYF.

This clonotype showed up many times. The J gene is TRBJ2-7, the V gene TRBV6-6; a weak D match, TRBD1 (6 bases). The CDR3 covers 13 residues. Germline assignment: CDR1 MNHNY and CDR2 SVGAGI (reference sequence). Trimming pared 5 bases from V and 7 bases from J, leaving 15 bases between. The CDR3 DNA is TGTGCCAGCAGTCAACAGGGAAAGGGGGAGCAGTACGTC. Translated: CASSQQGKGEQYV.

Comments on this clonotype: Germline and junction disagree at one end, which may indicate a read error. V usage is TRBV12-3 or TRBV12-4 and J usage is TRBJ2-5; D is undetermined. The CDR3 is made up of 13 amino acids. The CDR3 bases are TGTGCCAGCAGTTTAGAGTTACAAGAGGCCCAGTACTTC. Its translation: CASSLELQEAQYF.

This chain links TRBV25-1 with TRBJ1-2, with 7 positions matching TRBD1. The trim removed 2 bases at V and 8 bases at J, leaving 14 bases unmatched. Per the germline V gene, CDR1 is MGHDK and CDR2 is SYGVNS. The CDR3 has 16 amino acids. This CDR3 reads CASSETGQESRRGYTF. The CDR3 nucleotides read TGTGCCAGCAGTGAAACTGGACAGGAATCACGGAGGGGCTACACCTTC.

On this clonotype itself: Its ends do not fully match the called genes, so a read error is possible. The rearrangement uses TRBV9 and TRBJ2-1; 10 bases fit TRBD2. In germline, CDR1 is SGDLS, CDR2 YYNGEE. The CDR3 is made up of 15 amino acids. The CDR3 DNA follows: TGTGCCAGCAGCGGACGACTAGCGGGTAACAATGAGCGGTTCTTC. Translation gives CASSGRLAGNNERFF.

Comment on this clonotype: The junction departs from the called germline gene at one end, perhaps through a read error. The chain is built from TRBV7-7 and TRBJ2-5; possible D gene TRBD2, 5 bases. Germline V CDR1 and CDR2: SSHAT, FNYEAQ (reference sequence). This CDR3 has 13 amino acids. The CDR3 bases are TGTGCTAGCAGCTTGTCCGGGGTGGAGACCCAGTACTTC. The encoded protein is CASSLSGVETQYF.

A remark on this clonotype: A read error may explain this, as a much larger clone is one base away. The V gene is TRBV2, the J gene TRBJ2-7; TRBD2 aligns across 10 bases. Looked up from germline, CDR1 is SNHLY and CDR2 is FYNNEI. The ends lost 2 bases at V and 7 bases at J; junction bases unmatched: 11. The length of the CDR3 is 16 residues. The CDR3 reads CASSELLAGDRNEQYF. CDR3 nucleotides: TGTGCCAGCAGTGAATTGCTAGCGGGAGACCGCAATGAGCAGTACTTC.

The chain has TRBV14 and TRBJ2-7; D call uncertain. The V end lost 3 bases, the J end lost 3 bases, and 6 bases lay between the germline ends. This CDR3 has 12 residues. Per germline, CDR1 SGHDN and CDR2 FVKESK. The CDR3 loop reads CASSHSIYEQYF. CDR3 DNA sequence: TGTGCCAGCAGCCATTCTATCTACGAGCAGTACTTC.

V and J are TRBV25-1 and TRBJ1-2; 8 bases are shared with TRBD1. The length of the CDR3 is 13 residues. Trimming cost V 10 bases and J 3 bases; bases outside gene matches: 7. Germline-derived CDR1 and CDR2 are MGHDK and SYGVNS. CDR3 in amino acids: CATTTGEDYGYTF. CDR3 nucleotides: TGTGCCACTACGACAGGGGAAGACTATGGCTACACCTTC.

V and J are TRBV6-6 and TRBJ1-3; D ambiguous. Trimming took 5 bases from V and 2 from J, leaving 13 bases between them. The CDR3 covers 15 residues. Looked up from germline, CDR1 is MNHNY and CDR2 is SVGAGI (reference sequence). Here the CDR3 DNA reads TGTGCCAGCAGTCGCTACACGGCCGCTGGAAACACCATATATTTT. This encodes CASSRYTAAGNTIYF.

Concerning this clonotype: This may arise from a read error, as a much more abundant clone is one base away. This sequence joins TRBV24-1 and TRBJ2-5; a possible D gene is TRBD1 (5 bases). The CDR3 has 14 amino acids. Germline V gene sequence: CDR1 KGHDR, CDR2 SFDVKD. The CDR3 loop reads CATSDLDSQEAQYF. The CDR3 DNA follows: TGTGCCACCAGTGATCTAGACAGCCAAGAGGCCCAGTACTTC.

Note on this clonotype: A much larger clone lies a single base off, so this may be a read error. The V gene is TRBV9, the J gene TRBJ1-1; the match to TRBD1 covers 7 bases. The germline V gene has CDR1 SGDLS and CDR2 YYNGEE. CDR3 length: 15 amino acids. The CDR3 nucleotides are TGTGCCTGCAGCCCCGAGGGGGCCGTGAACACTGAAGCTTTCTTT. It codes for CACSPEGAVNTEAFF.

V gene TRBV20-1 combines with J gene TRBJ1-2; 9 bases align to TRBD1. This CDR3 spans 12 amino acids. Per the germline V gene, CDR1 is DFQATT and CDR2 is SNEGSKA (reference sequence). The junction had 1 base not matched to a gene; V was cut back by 5 bases and J by 3 bases. The CDR3 sequence: CSAWDRDYGYTF. The CDR3 DNA follows: TGCAGTGCTTGGGACAGGGACTATGGCTACACCTTC.

This clonotype was seen just once. V usage is TRBV7-3 and J usage is TRBJ2-5; tentative D call: TRBD2 (6 bases). Trimming removed 5 bases at V and 5 bases at J, with 15 bases between. Germline V gene lookup returns CDR1 SGHTA and CDR2 FQGTGA. The CDR3 runs to 14 residues. CDR3 protein: CASSPEGSGETQYF. The CDR3 DNA is TGTGCCAGCAGCCCGGAGGGGAGCGGTGAGACCCAGTACTTC.

The rearrangement links TRBV11-2 to TRBJ1-2, with D possibly matching TRBD1 (6 bases). V lost 5 bases and J lost 8, with 18 bases in between. The germline gives CDR1 SGHAT, CDR2 FQNNGV. The CDR3 consists of 14 residues. CDR3 in DNA: TGTGCCAGCAGCGAGGACAGCCTGTTCATGGGCTACACCTTC. Amino acid sequence: CASSEDSLFMGYTF.